This T cell receptor beta chain was captured in a study of shared clonotypes between healthy human individuals. Only a few counts were recorded for this clone. Looked up from germline, CDR1 is SGHRS and CDR2 is YFSETQ. The CDR3 has 16 amino acids. V was pared by 3 bases and J by 5 bases, with 6 bases of the junction left unmatched. Genomic DNA belonging to each subset was distributed in equal measure over several immunoSEQ plates. Generated by immunoSEQ multiplex PCR, the TCRdb table keeps only in-frame clones and is missing some. This table has roughly 490,000 clones, about 82% appearing once. Recent vaccinations or acute infections were absent in the healthy HIV-negative adult donors.

The chain carries TRBV5-1 and TRBJ2-3, with TRBD2 matching 13 bases. The sequence derives from a woman aged 35 to 49 in good health. Some clones in this sample may be carry-over from other donors' samples. Specimen: PBMCs. CDR3 protein: CASSWTSGRGKDTQYF. CDR3 sequence (DNA): TGCGCCAGCAGCTGGACTAGCGGGAGAGGAAAAGATACGCAGTATTTT.